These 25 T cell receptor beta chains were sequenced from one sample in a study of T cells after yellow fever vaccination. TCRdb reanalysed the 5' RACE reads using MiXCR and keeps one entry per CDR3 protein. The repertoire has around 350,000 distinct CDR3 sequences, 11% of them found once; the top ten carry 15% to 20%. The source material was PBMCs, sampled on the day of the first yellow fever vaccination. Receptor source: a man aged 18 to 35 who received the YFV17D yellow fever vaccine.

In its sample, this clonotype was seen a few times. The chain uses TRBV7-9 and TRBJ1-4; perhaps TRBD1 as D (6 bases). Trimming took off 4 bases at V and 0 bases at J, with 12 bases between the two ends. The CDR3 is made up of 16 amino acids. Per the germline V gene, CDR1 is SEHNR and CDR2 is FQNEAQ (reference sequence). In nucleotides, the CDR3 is TGTGCCAGCAGCTGGACAGCAGCCTCAACTAATGAAAAACTGTTTTTT. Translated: CASSWTAASTNEKLFF.

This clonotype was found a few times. Here the CDR3 reads CASSFRQKNIQYF. The DNA for the CDR3 is TGTGCCAGCAGTTTTCGGCAGAAAAACATTCAGTACTTC. The gene calls are TRBV12-3 or TRBV12-4 and TRBJ2-4; D call uncertain. Trimming stripped 3 bases from V and 4 bases from J, with 7 bases between. The CDR3 is made up of 13 amino acids.

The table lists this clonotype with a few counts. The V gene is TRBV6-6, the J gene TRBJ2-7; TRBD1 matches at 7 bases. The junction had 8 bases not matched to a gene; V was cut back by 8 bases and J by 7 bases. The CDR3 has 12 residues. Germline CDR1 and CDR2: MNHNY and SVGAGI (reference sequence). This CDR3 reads CASGQVPPEQYF. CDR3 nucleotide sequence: TGTGCCAGCGGACAGGTTCCCCCGGAGCAGTACTTC.

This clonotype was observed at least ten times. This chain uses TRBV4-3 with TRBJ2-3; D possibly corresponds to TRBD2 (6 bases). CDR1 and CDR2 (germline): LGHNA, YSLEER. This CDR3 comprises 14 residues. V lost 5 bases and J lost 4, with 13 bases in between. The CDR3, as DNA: TGCGCCAGCAGCTCGGGACGGGAGCCAGATACGCAGTATTTT. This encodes CASSSGREPDTQYF.

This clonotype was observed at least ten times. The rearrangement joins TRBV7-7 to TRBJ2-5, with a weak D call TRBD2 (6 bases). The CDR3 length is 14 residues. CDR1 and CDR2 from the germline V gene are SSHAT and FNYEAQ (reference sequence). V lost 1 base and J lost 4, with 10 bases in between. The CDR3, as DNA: TGTGCCAGCAGCTTAGTGACTAGTGGAGAGACCCAGTACTTC. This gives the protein CASSLVTSGETQYF.

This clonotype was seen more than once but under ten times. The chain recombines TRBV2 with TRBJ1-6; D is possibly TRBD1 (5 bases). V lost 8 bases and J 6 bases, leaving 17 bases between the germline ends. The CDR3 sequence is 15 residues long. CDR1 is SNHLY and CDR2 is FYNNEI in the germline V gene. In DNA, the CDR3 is TGTGCCAGCCTCTTGTGGGTCGACAGTAATTCACCCCTCCACTTT. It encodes CASLLWVDSNSPLHF.

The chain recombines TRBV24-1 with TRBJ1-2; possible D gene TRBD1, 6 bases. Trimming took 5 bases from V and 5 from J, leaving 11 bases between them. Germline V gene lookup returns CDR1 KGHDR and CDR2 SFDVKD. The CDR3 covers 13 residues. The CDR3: CATSARQGYGYTF. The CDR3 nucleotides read TGTGCCACCAGTGCCCGTCAGGGGTATGGCTACACCTTC.

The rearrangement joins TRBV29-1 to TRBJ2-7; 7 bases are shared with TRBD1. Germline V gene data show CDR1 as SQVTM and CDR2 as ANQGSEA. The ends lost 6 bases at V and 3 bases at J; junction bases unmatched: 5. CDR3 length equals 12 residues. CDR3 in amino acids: CSVQGQDYEQYF. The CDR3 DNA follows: TGCAGCGTCCAAGGACAGGACTACGAGCAGTACTTC.

The CDR3 loop reads CASSQAGVGAPYNEQFF. In DNA form, the CDR3 reads TGCGCCAGCAGCCAAGCAGGGGTAGGGGCGCCCTACAATGAGCAGTTCTTC. This chain connects TRBV4-3 to TRBJ2-1; D may be TRBD1 (6 bases). The CDR3 is made up of 17 amino acids. Germline V gives CDR1 LGHNA, CDR2 YSLEER. Trimming took off 1 base at V and 2 bases at J, with 15 bases between the two ends.

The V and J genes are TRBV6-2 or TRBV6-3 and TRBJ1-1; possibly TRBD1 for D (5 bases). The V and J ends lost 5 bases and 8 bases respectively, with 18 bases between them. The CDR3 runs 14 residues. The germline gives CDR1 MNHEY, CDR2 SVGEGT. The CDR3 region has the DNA TGTGCCAGCAGTAACCGGGACGGCCCTACCGAAGCTTTCTTT. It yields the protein CASSNRDGPTEAFF.

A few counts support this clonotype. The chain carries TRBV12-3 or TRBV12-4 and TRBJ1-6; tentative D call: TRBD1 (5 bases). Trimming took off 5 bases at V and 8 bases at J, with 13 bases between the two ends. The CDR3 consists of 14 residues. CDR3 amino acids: CASSGRDGYSPLHF. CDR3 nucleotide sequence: TGTGCCAGCAGTGGCCGGGACGGTTATTCACCCCTCCACTTT.

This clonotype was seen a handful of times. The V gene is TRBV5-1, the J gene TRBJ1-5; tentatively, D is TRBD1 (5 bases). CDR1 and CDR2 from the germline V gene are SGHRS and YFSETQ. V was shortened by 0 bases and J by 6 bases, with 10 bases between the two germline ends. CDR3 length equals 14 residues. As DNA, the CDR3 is TGCGCCAGCAGCTTGGAAGGGGTGGGTCAGCCCCAGCATTTT. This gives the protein CASSLEGVGQPQHF.

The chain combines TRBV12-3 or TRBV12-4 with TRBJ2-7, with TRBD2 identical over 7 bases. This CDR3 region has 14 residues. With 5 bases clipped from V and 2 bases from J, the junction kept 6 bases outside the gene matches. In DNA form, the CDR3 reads TGTGCCAGCAGTCCTCAGAGCGGGGCCTACGAGCAGTACTTC. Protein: CASSPQSGAYEQYF.

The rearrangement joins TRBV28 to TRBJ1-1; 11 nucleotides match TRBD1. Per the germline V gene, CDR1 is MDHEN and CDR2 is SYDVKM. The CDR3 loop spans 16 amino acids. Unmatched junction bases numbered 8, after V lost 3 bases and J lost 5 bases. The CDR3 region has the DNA TGTGCCAGCAGTTTCAGCGGACAGGGGGCGAGAACTGAAGCTTTCTTT. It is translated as CASSFSGQGARTEAFF.

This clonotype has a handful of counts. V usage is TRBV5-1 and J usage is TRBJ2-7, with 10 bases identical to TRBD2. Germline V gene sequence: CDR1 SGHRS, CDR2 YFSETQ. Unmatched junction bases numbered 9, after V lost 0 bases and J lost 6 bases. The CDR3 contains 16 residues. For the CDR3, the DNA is TGCGCCAGCAGCTTGGTTGAGTCTAGCGGGGGTTCCGAGCAGTACTTC. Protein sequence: CASSLVESSGGSEQYF.

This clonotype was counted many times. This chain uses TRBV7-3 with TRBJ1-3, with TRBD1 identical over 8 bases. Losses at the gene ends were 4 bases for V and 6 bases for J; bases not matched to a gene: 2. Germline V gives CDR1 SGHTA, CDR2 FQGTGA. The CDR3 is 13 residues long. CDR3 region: CASSSDRENTIYF. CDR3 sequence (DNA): TGTGCCAGCAGCTCGGACAGGGAAAACACCATATATTTT.

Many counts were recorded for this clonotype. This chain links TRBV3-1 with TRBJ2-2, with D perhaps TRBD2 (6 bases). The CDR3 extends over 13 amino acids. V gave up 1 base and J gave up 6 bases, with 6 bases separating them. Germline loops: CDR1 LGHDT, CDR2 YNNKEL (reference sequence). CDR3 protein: CASSQGEAGELFF. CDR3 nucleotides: TGTGCCAGCAGCCAAGGGGAGGCCGGGGAGCTGTTTTTT.

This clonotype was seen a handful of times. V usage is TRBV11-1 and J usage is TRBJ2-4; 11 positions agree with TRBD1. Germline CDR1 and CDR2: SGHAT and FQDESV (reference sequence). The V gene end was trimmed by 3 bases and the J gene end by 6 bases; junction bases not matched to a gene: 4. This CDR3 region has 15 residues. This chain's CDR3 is CASSFRTGGGNIQYF. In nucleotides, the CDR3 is TGTGCCAGCAGCTTCAGGACAGGGGGCGGAAACATTCAGTACTTC.

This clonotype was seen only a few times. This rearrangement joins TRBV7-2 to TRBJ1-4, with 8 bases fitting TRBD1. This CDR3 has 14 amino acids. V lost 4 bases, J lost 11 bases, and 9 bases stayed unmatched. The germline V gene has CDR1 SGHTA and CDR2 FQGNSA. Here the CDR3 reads CASSSYRGAFKLFF. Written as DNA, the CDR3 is TGTGCCAGCAGCTCCTACAGGGGGGCTTTTAAACTGTTTTTT.

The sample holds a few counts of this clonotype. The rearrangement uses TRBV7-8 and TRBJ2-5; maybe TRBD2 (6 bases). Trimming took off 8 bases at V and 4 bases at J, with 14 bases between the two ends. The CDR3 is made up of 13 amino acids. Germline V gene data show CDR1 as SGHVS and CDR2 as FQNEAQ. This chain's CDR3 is CASLSWRGETQYF. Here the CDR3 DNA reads TGTGCCAGCTTGAGTTGGCGGGGAGAGACCCAGTACTTC.

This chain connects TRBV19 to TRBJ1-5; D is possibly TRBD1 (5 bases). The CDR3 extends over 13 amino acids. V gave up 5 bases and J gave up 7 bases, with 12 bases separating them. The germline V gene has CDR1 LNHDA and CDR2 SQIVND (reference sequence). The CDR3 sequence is CASSGRELQPQHF. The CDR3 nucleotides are TGTGCCAGTAGTGGCAGGGAATTGCAGCCCCAGCATTTT.

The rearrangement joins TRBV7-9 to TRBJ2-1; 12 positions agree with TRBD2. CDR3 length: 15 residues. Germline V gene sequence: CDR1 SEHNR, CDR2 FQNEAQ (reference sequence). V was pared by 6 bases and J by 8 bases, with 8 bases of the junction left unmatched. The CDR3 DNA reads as TGTGCCAGCAGAGCTCTAGCGGGGGGGCCCCATGAGCAGTTCTTC. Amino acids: CASRALAGGPHEQFF.

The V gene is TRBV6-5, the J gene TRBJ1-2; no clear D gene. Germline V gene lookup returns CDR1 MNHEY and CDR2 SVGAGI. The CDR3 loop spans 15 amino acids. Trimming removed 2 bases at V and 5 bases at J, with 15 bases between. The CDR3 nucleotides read TGTGCCAGCAGTTACCTTTGGAGGGATGCGTATGGCTACACCTTC. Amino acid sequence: CASSYLWRDAYGYTF.

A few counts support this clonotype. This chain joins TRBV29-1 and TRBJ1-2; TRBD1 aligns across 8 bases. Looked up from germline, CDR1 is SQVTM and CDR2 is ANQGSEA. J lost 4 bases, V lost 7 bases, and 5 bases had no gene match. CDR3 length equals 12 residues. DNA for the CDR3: TGCAGCGGAGGGACAGGAATCTATGGCTACACCTTC. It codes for CSGGTGIYGYTF.

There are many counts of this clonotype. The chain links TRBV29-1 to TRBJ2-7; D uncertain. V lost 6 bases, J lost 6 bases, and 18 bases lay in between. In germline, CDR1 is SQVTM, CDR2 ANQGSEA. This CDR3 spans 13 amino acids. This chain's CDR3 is CSVGYLTPGEQYF. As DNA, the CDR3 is TGCAGCGTGGGGTATTTGACTCCGGGCGAGCAGTACTTC.